The clone carrying this TCR beta chain has a count of ten or more. Its antigen is not identified. This entry belongs to a study of CD8 T cells in ankylosing spondylitis. Points from the study as a whole: Disease-linked clones were reportedly significantly enriched in matched ankylosing spondylitis synovial fluid. CD8+ by phenotype, disease-linked clones were relatively rare in peripheral blood.

TCR beta libraries were made by quantitative 5'-RACE with molecular barcodes. A single record per CDR3 protein comes from TCRdb applying MiXCR to the 5' RACE reads. This sample has approximately 38,000 distinct CDR3 sequences, with roughly 2.5% found just once. V was clipped by 4 bases and J by 0 bases; unmatched bases: 9. Germline V gives CDR1 SGDLS, CDR2 YYNGEE. The CDR3 contains 19 residues. The sequenced sample consisted of blood, either unsorted or a sorted T cell fraction (not recorded which). The clonotype originates from a male donor with ankylosing spondylitis or in good health (not recorded which). This rearrangement joins TRBV9 to TRBJ2-1; 14 bases fit TRBD2. CDR3 coding DNA: TGTGCCAGCAGCCCCTGGACTAGCGGGAGGCCGAGCTCCTACAATGAGCAGTTCTTC. Its translation is CASSPWTSGRPSSYNEQFF.